This TCR beta chain derives from a study of T cell repertoires in cytomegalovirus infection. TCRdb passed the reads through MiXCR, listing each CDR3 protein once. Of around 740,000 distinct CDR3 sequences in the sample, roughly 35% were seen once. Study-wide findings and caveats: Dominant in the ex vivo response were TCR beta clonotypes restricted by HLA-C and specific for CMV.

Germline CDR1 reads MDHEN; CDR2 reads SYDVKM. There are 12 residues in the CDR3. Comments on this clonotype: Its specificity is unknown. One end of the junction is discordant with germline, which a read error may explain.

J is TRBJ1-5 and V is TRBV28; TRBD1 might be the D (5 bases). The sequence was collected from a human donor in good health (CMV status not recorded). Some clones in this sample may be carry-over from other donors' samples. The sample was PBMCs. CDR3 nucleotides: TGTGCCAGCAGTTTATCCCGGGACCCCCCGCATTTT. Amino acids: CASSLSRDPPHF.